These 5 T cell receptor beta chains were sequenced from one sample in a study of blood T cell repertoires in COVID-19. This table comes from immunoSEQ multiplex PCR, and its TCRdb copy is limited to in-frame clones, with some not included. The sample has about 300,000 clones; 80% to 90% are singletons. Specimen: peripheral blood. These receptors all stem from a man in his late teens or twenties who had recovered from COVID-19.

V and J are TRBV6-2 or TRBV6-3 and TRBJ1-1; 7 positions match TRBD1. Germline V gives CDR1 MNHEY, CDR2 SVGEGT. V shed 5 bases, J shed 3 bases, and the junction held 24 bases outside the gene matches. The CDR3 has 20 residues. CDR3 protein: CASSTMTSGGTGRWDTEAFF. In DNA, the CDR3 is TGTGCCAGCAGTACTATGACGTCAGGGGGGACTGGGCGATGGGACACTGAAGCTTTCTTT.

The rearrangement links TRBV2 to TRBJ2-1; D might be TRBD2 (6 bases). Germline V gene data show CDR1 as SNHLY and CDR2 as FYNNEI. The CDR3 loop spans 13 amino acids. The germline V and J ends were trimmed by 8 bases and 9 bases, with 17 bases remaining between them. CDR3 residues: CASFRELWGEQFF. CDR3 DNA sequence: TGTGCCAGCTTCCGGGAGCTATGGGGTGAGCAGTTCTTC.

The chain links TRBV5-1 to TRBJ2-6, with D possibly matching TRBD1 (6 bases). The length of the CDR3 is 19 residues. V lost 0 bases and J lost 0, with 16 bases in between. CDR1 and CDR2 from the germline V gene are SGHRS and YFSETQ. This CDR3 reads CASSLDSFTGFSGANVLTF. Written as DNA, the CDR3 is TGCGCCAGCAGCTTGGATTCCTTTACAGGGTTCTCTGGGGCCAACGTCCTGACTTTC.

This clone was seen once. CDR3 DNA: TGCGCCAGCAAATTGAGTAGCGGGGCACAAGAGACCCAGTACTTC. Residues: CASKLSSGAQETQYF. The gene calls are TRBV5-1 and TRBJ2-5; 8 bases agree with TRBD2. Unmatched junction bases numbered 9, after V lost 6 bases and J lost 2 bases. This CDR3 is 15 amino acids long. Germline CDR1 is SGHRS and CDR2 is YFSETQ.

The chain uses TRBV6-2 or TRBV6-3 and TRBJ2-7; 11 bases are a match to TRBD2. The CDR3 contains 17 residues. The trim removed 5 bases at V and 2 bases at J, leaving 11 bases unmatched. The V gene's germline CDR1 is MNHEY and CDR2 SVGEGT. CDR3 residues: CASSPWVGTSGPYEQYF. The CDR3 DNA sequence: TGTGCCAGCAGTCCCTGGGTAGGGACTAGCGGACCCTACGAGCAGTACTTC.